This TCR beta chain appears in the sequencing data of a study of cytomegalovirus exposure and HLA in healthy donors. The study's findings and limits: Whilst most TCR sequences proved rare, a subset of public TCRs occurred across many donors. Researchers reported that three CMV-associated chains were confirmed in vitro as CMV antigen-specific.

The V end was cut by 2 bases, the J end by 7 bases, with 9 bases between. Germline V gene lookup returns CDR1 MNHEY and CDR2 SVGAGI. The CDR3 contains 13 residues. Comment on this clone: What it binds is not known.

Assay used: immunoSEQ multiplex PCR; TCRdb lists only in-frame clones, some missing. Among approximately 300,000 clones, roughly 90% were seen once, and the ten largest hold about 0.8%. The donors were members of the validation cohort, which comprised about 120 subjects and was separate from the first cohort of roughly 700 subjects. This rearrangement joins TRBV6-5 to TRBJ1-5, with D possibly matching TRBD1 (5 bases). The receptor comes from a woman between 18 and 30 years old in good health and CMV-seronegative. Material for sequencing was PBMCs. CDR3 in DNA: TGTGCCAGCAGTTACAGGGAGGGGCAGCCCCAGCATTTT. Its translation: CASSYREGQPQHF.